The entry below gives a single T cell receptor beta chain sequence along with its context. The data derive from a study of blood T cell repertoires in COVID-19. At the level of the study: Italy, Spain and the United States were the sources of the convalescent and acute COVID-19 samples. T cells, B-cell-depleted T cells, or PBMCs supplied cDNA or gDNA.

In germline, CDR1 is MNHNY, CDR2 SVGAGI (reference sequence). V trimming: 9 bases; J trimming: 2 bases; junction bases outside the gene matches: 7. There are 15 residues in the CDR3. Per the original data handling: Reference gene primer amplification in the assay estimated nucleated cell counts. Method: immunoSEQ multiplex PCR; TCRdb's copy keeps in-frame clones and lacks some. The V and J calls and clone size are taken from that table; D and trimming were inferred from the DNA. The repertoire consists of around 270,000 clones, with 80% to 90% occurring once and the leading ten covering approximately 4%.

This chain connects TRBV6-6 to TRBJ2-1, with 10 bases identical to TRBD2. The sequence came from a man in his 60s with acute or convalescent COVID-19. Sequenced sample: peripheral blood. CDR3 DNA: TGTGCCAGAACCTTCCTAGCGGGAGCCTACAATGAGCAGTTCTTC. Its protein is CARTFLAGAYNEQFF.